The next 24 T cell receptor beta chains were all read from a single sample in a study of regulatory T cells in long-lasting Graves disease. Described time point: persistent/refractory GD, antithyroid drugs over 5 years with positive TRAb. PBMCs provided the RNA from which the TCR library was made. The authors built TCR beta libraries using iRepertoire HTBI primers and Arm-PCR of CDR3 regions. TCRdb reprocessed the multiplex PCR reads via MiXCR and lists one record per CDR3 protein. Of about 400,000 distinct CDR3 sequences detected, roughly 20% appear once; the ten largest clones hold around 20%. The material sequenced was peripheral blood mononuclear cells (PBMCs), taken when the disease was refractory, from a patient treated with antithyroid drugs. The receptors stem from a female donor with Graves disease.

This clonotype was seen ten or more times. CDR3 sequence: CASSLTGSGANVLTF. Here the CDR3 DNA reads TGTGCCAGCAGTCTCACAGGGTCTGGGGCCAACGTCCTGACTTTC. The J gene is TRBJ2-6, the V gene TRBV12-3 or TRBV12-4; tentatively, D is TRBD1 (6 bases). The V gene lost 5 bases and the J gene lost 1 base, with 9 bases spanning the gap. The CDR3 has 15 residues.

This clonotype was found many times. The chain is built from TRBV3-1 and TRBJ2-2; 11 positions match TRBD1. CDR3 length equals 15 residues. Germline CDR1 reads LGHDT; CDR2 reads YNNKEL (reference sequence). The J segment lost 8 bases and the V segment lost 1 base, leaving 3 bases of the junction unmatched. In DNA form, the CDR3 reads TGTGCCAGCAGCCAAGGGACAGGGGGCCGTGGGGAGCTGTTTTTT. It specifies CASSQGTGGRGELFF.

This clonotype was recorded at least ten times. The chain carries TRBV7-9 and TRBJ2-5; TRBD1 is a possible D gene (6 bases). The germline V gene encodes CDR1 SEHNR and CDR2 FQNEAQ (reference sequence). Trimming pared 5 bases from V and 6 bases from J, leaving 16 bases between. There are 14 residues in the CDR3. The CDR3 DNA follows: TGTGCCAGCAGCGAATCTACAGGGAGTAAGACCCAGTACTTC. Its translation: CASSESTGSKTQYF.

The chain carries TRBV6-1 and TRBJ1-1; D call uncertain. The V end was cut by 8 bases, the J end by 10 bases, with 11 bases between. This CDR3 contains 10 residues. The germline gives CDR1 MNHNS, CDR2 SASEGT. In nucleotides, the CDR3 is TGTGCCAGCGGAAACAGTGGAGCTTTCTTT. Encoded protein: CASGNSGAFF.

This clonotype has a handful of counts. The chain recombines TRBV20-1 with TRBJ1-5; tentatively, D is TRBD1 (5 bases). Deletions cut 5 bases from V and 7 bases from J, with 12 bases between. CDR1 DFQATT and CDR2 SNEGSKA come from the germline V gene (reference sequence). The CDR3 runs to 12 residues. The CDR3 reads CSAGTRGQPQHF. The DNA of the CDR3 is TGCAGTGCTGGGACCCGGGGGCAGCCCCAGCATTTT.

This clonotype was counted between two and nine times. The rearrangement uses TRBV7-9 and TRBJ2-7; TRBD2 is a possible D gene (6 bases). Looked up from germline, CDR1 is SEHNR and CDR2 is FQNEAQ (reference sequence). CDR3 length: 14 residues. Trimming cost V 5 bases and J 7 bases, with 18 bases left between them. Here the CDR3 reads CASSVLAANEEQYF. The CDR3 DNA follows: TGTGCCAGCAGCGTACTAGCCGCAAACGAGGAGCAGTACTTC.

This chain joins TRBV2 and TRBJ2-3; 10 nucleotides match TRBD2. The CDR3 spans 16 residues. Germline V CDR1 and CDR2: SNHLY, FYNNEI. V lost 5 bases, J lost 2 bases, and 7 bases stayed unmatched. CDR3 region: CASSSGLAVNTDTQYF. The CDR3 DNA follows: TGTGCCAGCAGTTCCGGACTAGCGGTCAACACAGATACGCAGTATTTT.

At least ten counts were recorded for this clonotype. The chain is built from TRBV11-2 and TRBJ2-7, with TRBD1 as a possible D gene (5 bases). Germline CDR1 is SGHAT and CDR2 is FQNNGV. V was clipped by 6 bases and J by 4 bases, with 10 bases between them. The CDR3 is 12 residues long. The DNA for the CDR3 is TGTGCCAGCAGTACAGGATCTTACGAGCAGTACTTC. Its protein product is CASSTGSYEQYF.

This clonotype has ten or more counts. The chain uses TRBV20-1 and TRBJ2-5; D is ambiguous. Germline CDR1 and CDR2: DFQATT and SNEGSKA (reference sequence). The CDR3 has 13 residues. The V and J ends lost 1 base and 3 bases respectively, with 9 bases between them. The CDR3 bases are TGCAGTGCTAGAGTAGAGTTCAAAGAGACCCAGTACTTC. As protein: CSARVEFKETQYF.

The CDR3 DNA is TGCGCCAGCAGACCACCTAGCGACGGGGAGCTGTTTTTT. This encodes CASRPPSDGELFF. The J gene is TRBJ2-2, the V gene TRBV5-1, with D perhaps matching TRBD2 (6 bases). Trimming took off 5 bases at V and 7 bases at J, with 12 bases between the two ends. The CDR3 has 13 amino acids. Germline assignment: CDR1 SGHRS and CDR2 YFSETQ.

CDR3: CASRRGGVFAEAFF. The DNA for the CDR3 is TGTGCCAGCCGCAGGGGGGGTGTGTTCGCTGAAGCTTTCTTT. The chain is built from TRBV7-2 and TRBJ1-1; TRBD1 agrees at 7 bases. The trim removed 8 bases at V and 6 bases at J, leaving 12 bases unmatched. The CDR3 contains 14 residues. Germline V gene sequence: CDR1 SGHTA, CDR2 FQGNSA. Full variable domain (missing parts from reference TRBV7-2 and TRBJ1-1): GAGVSQSPSNKVTEKGKDVELRCDPISGHTALYWYRQSLGQGLEFLIYFQGNSAPDKSGLPSDRFSAERTGGSVSTLTIQRTQQEDSAVYLCASRRGGVFAEAFFGQGTRLTVV.

A few counts support this clonotype. The V call is TRBV20-1, the J call TRBJ2-3, with 10 bases fitting TRBD2. This CDR3 region has 16 residues. The ends lost 0 bases at V and 4 bases at J; junction bases unmatched: 7. The V gene's germline CDR1 is DFQATT and CDR2 SNEGSKA (reference sequence). CDR3 amino acids: CSARDVLAGAADTQYF. CDR3 sequence (DNA): TGCAGTGCTAGAGATGTCCTAGCGGGAGCCGCAGATACGCAGTATTTT.

This rearrangement joins TRBV7-2 to TRBJ2-7, with 9 bases that match TRBD2. Unmatched junction bases numbered 6, after V lost 0 bases and J lost 6 bases. Germline lookup yields CDR1 SGHTA and CDR2 FQGNSA. This CDR3 region has 15 residues. CDR3 coding DNA: TGTGCCAGCAGCTTAGCGTTTGCGGGAGGGTGCGAGCAGTACTTC. Residues: CASSLAFAGGCEQYF.

This clonotype was seen ten or more times. The V and J genes are TRBV7-8 and TRBJ2-1; D unresolved. This CDR3 is 16 amino acids long. Looked up from germline, CDR1 is SGHVS and CDR2 is FQNEAQ. Between the trimmed V and J ends, which lost 2 bases and 2 bases, there was a span of 13 bases. The chain's CDR3 is CASSLRSLGPYNEQFF. CDR3 nucleotides: TGTGCCAGCAGCTTACGGTCCCTAGGCCCCTACAATGAGCAGTTCTTC. Combining the CDR3 with reference TRBV7-8 and TRBJ2-1 gives the whole variable domain GAGVSQSPRYKVAKRGQDVALRCDPISGHVSLFWYQQALGQGPEFLTYFQNEAQLDKSGLPSDRFFAERPEGSVSTLKIQRTQQEDSAVYLCASSLRSLGPYNEQFFGPGTRLTVL.

The table lists this clonotype with a few counts. The gene calls are TRBV4-1 and TRBJ2-5; D is undetermined. V shed 4 bases and J shed 2 bases, with 17 bases lying between them. Germline V lookup: CDR1 MGHRA, CDR2 YSYEKL. The length of the CDR3 is 16 residues. CDR3: CASSRQSGAMQETQYF. The CDR3 bases are TGCGCCAGCAGCCGACAATCCGGCGCGATGCAAGAGACCCAGTACTTC.

This clonotype has ten or more counts. The chain recombines TRBV2 with TRBJ2-1, with 12 bases that match TRBD2. Germline V gene lookup returns CDR1 SNHLY and CDR2 FYNNEI. This CDR3 is built from 15 residues. J gave up 4 bases and V 5 bases, and 3 bases lay outside the gene matches. In DNA, the CDR3 is TGTGCCAGCAGTAGGACTAGCGGGACTTACAATGAGCAGTTCTTC. Translated, it gives CASSRTSGTYNEQFF.

The rearrangement uses TRBV15 and TRBJ1-3, with D possibly being TRBD1 (6 bases). The CDR3 loop spans 13 amino acids. Trimming removed 2 bases at V and 8 bases at J, with 10 bases between. The germline V gene has CDR1 LNHNV and CDR2 YYDKDF (reference sequence). The CDR3 here is CATSRLPGDTIYF. CDR3 sequence (DNA): TGTGCCACCAGCAGATTACCAGGGGACACCATATATTTT.

This clonotype has more than one count but fewer than ten. The rearrangement links TRBV12-3 or TRBV12-4 to TRBJ2-7; D tentatively reads TRBD1 or TRBD2 (5 bases each). CDR3 size: 14 residues. Trimming cost V 3 bases and J 3 bases, with 12 bases left between them. The CDR3 DNA is TGTGCCAGCAGTTTTGGGGGAACCCTCTACGAGCAGTACTTC. Translating gives CASSFGGTLYEQYF.

The CDR3 region is CASSNNRGETQYF. Here the CDR3 DNA reads TGTGCCAGCAGTAACAACAGGGGAGAGACCCAGTACTTC. This chain joins TRBV25-1 and TRBJ2-5; TRBD1 agrees at 7 bases. Germline CDR1 MGHDK, CDR2 SYGVNS. Germline trimming cut 5 bases from V and 4 bases from J; bases unmatched to any gene: 4. CDR3 size: 13 residues. The whole variable domain, filled in from reference TRBV25-1 and TRBJ2-5, reads EADIYQTPRYLVIGTGKKITLECSQTMGHDKMYWYQQDPGMELHLIHYSYGVNSTEKGDLSSESTVSRIRTEHFPLTLESARPSHTSQYLCASSNNRGETQYFGPGTRLLVL.

CDR3 region: CASSEGTGSPGELFF. The DNA for the CDR3 is TGTGCCAGCAGTGAGGGGACAGGGTCCCCCGGGGAGCTGTTTTTT. The chain links TRBV6-4 to TRBJ2-2, with 9 nucleotides matching TRBD1. Germline V gene data show CDR1 as MRHNA and CDR2 as SNTAGT. The CDR3 is 15 amino acids. Trimming took 3 bases from V and 6 from J; bases not matched to a gene: 5.

There are many counts of this clonotype. The chain uses TRBV14 and TRBJ1-4; TRBD1 is a possible D gene (6 bases). The CDR3 has 16 residues. Between the trimmed V and J ends, which lost 1 base and 4 bases, there was a span of 13 bases. CDR1 and CDR2 (germline): SGHDN, FVKESK. In nucleotides, the CDR3 is TGTGCCAGCAGCCAAGCCATCACAGGGCTTAATGAAAAACTGTTTTTT. Translated: CASSQAITGLNEKLFF.

This clonotype was counted only a few times. The rearrangement links TRBV20-1 to TRBJ2-7; 16 bases fit TRBD2. This CDR3 contains 16 residues. From germline, CDR1 is DFQATT and CDR2 SNEGSKA (reference sequence). The ends lost 6 bases at V and 0 bases at J; junction bases unmatched: 5. The CDR3 sequence is CSASGTSGRASYEQYF. CDR3 coding DNA: TGCAGTGCCTCCGGGACTAGCGGGAGGGCCTCCTACGAGCAGTACTTC.

This clonotype was seen a handful of times. The chain has TRBV7-6 and TRBJ1-1; 7 bases align to TRBD1. The V gene's germline CDR1 is SGHVS and CDR2 FNYEAQ. With 5 bases clipped from V and 4 bases from J, the junction kept 7 bases outside the gene matches. This CDR3 has 14 residues. The CDR3 here is CASSEGRGSTEAFF. CDR3 bases: TGTGCCAGCAGCGAGGGCAGGGGGAGCACTGAAGCTTTCTTT.

This chain uses TRBV4-3 with TRBJ2-7; D assignment may be TRBD1 or TRBD2 (5 bases each). Per the germline V gene, CDR1 is LGHNA and CDR2 is YSLEER. Trimming left V 1 base short and J 2 bases short, with 9 bases between. The CDR3 totals 14 residues. Here the CDR3 reads CASSQGDGPYEQYF. As DNA, the CDR3 is TGCGCCAGCAGCCAAGGGGACGGACCCTACGAGCAGTACTTC.